The T cell receptor (beta chain) described here comes from a study of shared clonotypes between healthy human individuals. The study's findings and limits: Estimated richness values were generally larger in naive subsets than in memory subsets.

In regard to this clone: The target antigen is unknown.

Clones were sequenced by immunoSEQ multiplex PCR, and TCRdb holds only the in-frame ones, with some missing. The top ten clones hold 0.1% to 0.15% of a sample with some 2.1 million clones, about 95% of them seen once. The CD4+ fraction was divided into a CD45RA+ naive subset and a CD45RA-negative memory subset. Looked up from germline, CDR1 is SGHAT and CDR2 is FQNNGV. This CDR3 contains 17 residues. V lost 5 bases and J lost 2; bases outside the gene matches: 14. The chain is built from TRBV11-2 and TRBJ2-7; 8 positions agree with TRBD2. Material: naive CD4+ T cells sorted from blood. Subset meaning: CD45RA+ positively selected. The TCR was taken from a man between 18 and 35 years old in good health. The CDR3 DNA sequence: TGTGCCAGCAGCCCGGGGGGGGTGGTCAGGTTGACCTACGAGCAGTACTTC. This gives the protein CASSPGGVVRLTYEQYF. Combining the CDR3 with reference TRBV11-2 and TRBJ2-7 gives the whole variable domain EAGVAQSPRYKIIEKRQSVAFWCNPISGHATLYWYQQILGQGPKLLIQFQNNGVVDDSQLPKDRFSAERLKGVDSTLKIQPAKLEDSAVYLCASSPGGVVRLTYEQYFGPGTRLTVT.